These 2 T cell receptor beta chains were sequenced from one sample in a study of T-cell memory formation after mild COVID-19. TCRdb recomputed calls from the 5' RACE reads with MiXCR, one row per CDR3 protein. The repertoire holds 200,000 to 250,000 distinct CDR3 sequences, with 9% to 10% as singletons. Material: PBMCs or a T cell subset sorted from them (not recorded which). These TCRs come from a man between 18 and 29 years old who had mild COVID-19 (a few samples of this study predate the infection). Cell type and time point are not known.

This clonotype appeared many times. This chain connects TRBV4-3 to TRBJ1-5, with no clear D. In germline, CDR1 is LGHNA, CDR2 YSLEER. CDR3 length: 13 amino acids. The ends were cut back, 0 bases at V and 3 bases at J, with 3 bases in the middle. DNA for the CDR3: TGCGCCAGCAGCCAAGATGCCAATCAGCCCCAGCATTTT. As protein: CASSQDANQPQHF.

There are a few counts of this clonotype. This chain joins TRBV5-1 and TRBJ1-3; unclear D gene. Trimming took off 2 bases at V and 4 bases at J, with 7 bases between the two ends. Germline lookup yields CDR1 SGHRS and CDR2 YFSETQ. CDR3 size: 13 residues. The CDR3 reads CASSLRSGNTIYF. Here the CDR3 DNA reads TGCGCCAGCAGCTTACGTTCCGGAAACACCATATATTTT.